This TCR beta chain was identified in a study of patients and donors after allogeneic stem cell transplantation. A single record per CDR3 protein comes from TCRdb applying MiXCR to the RT-PCR reads. The sample has 400,000 to 450,000 distinct CDR3 sequences, about a sixth seen once. This clonotype has just a few counts. The V gene end was trimmed by 5 bases and the J gene end by 0 bases; junction bases not matched to a gene: 6. The CDR3 loop spans 16 amino acids. Germline lookup yields CDR1 SGHVS and CDR2 FQNEAQ. Sequenced input: blood, either unsorted or a sorted T cell fraction (not recorded which). The sequence came from a human donor who was either an allogeneic HSCT recipient or a stem cell or donor lymphocyte infusion donor (not recorded which). It is not recorded whose cells these are; they may come from a transplant donor. V is TRBV7-8 and J is TRBJ2-3, with 9 bases that match TRBD2. The CDR3 protein is CASSPGLARSTDTQYF. The CDR3 DNA sequence: TGTGCCAGCAGCCCCGGACTAGCGCGGAGCACAGATACGCAGTATTTT.